This entry lists 21 T cell receptor beta chains sequenced from one sample in a study of cytomegalovirus exposure and HLA in healthy donors. Primers for the PCR totalled 60 Vbeta and 13 Jbeta. Profiling relied on immunoSEQ multiplex PCR, and the TCRdb table lists in-frame clones only, not all of them. This sample carries fewer than 85,000 clones, under 80% of them seen once, and the ten largest clones take around 6.4%. The sequenced sample consisted of PBMCs. The receptors stem from a man aged 18 to 30 in good health and CMV-seropositive.

The chain combines TRBV4-1 with TRBJ1-4; the match to TRBD1 covers 8 bases. This CDR3 is built from 15 residues. CDR1 is MGHRA and CDR2 is YSYEKL in the germline V gene. V lost 2 bases to trimming and J lost 8 bases; unmatched junction nucleotides: 7. The CDR3 DNA reads as TGCGCCAGCAGCCAACCCGACAGGGGAGGCGAAAAACTGTTTTTT. Translated, it gives CASSQPDRGGEKLFF.

V gene TRBV11-2 combines with J gene TRBJ2-7; no clear D. Germline assignment: CDR1 SGHAT and CDR2 FQNNGV. The CDR3 covers 13 residues. V dropped 5 bases and J dropped 6 bases, with 14 bases sitting between them. The CDR3 sequence: CASSPIVKPEQYF. The CDR3 region has the DNA TGTGCCAGCAGCCCCATAGTGAAGCCCGAGCAGTACTTC. The full variable domain, rest sourced from reference TRBV11-2 and TRBJ2-7, is EAGVAQSPRYKIIEKRQSVAFWCNPISGHATLYWYQQILGQGPKLLIQFQNNGVVDDSQLPKDRFSAERLKGVDSTLKIQPAKLEDSAVYLCASSPIVKPEQYFGPGTRLTVT.

The CDR3 DNA reads TGTGCCAGCAGCCCCGGACAGGGGGCAATGGTTACTGAAGCTTTCTTT. Its protein is CASSPGQGAMVTEAFF. This chain uses TRBV5-6 with TRBJ1-1, with 11 nucleotides matching TRBD1. CDR3 size: 16 residues. V lost 4 bases, J lost 5 bases, and 10 bases stayed unmatched. Per germline, CDR1 SGHDT and CDR2 YYEEEE.

The J gene is TRBJ2-3, the V gene TRBV10-3, with D perhaps TRBD1 (6 bases). The CDR3 contains 14 residues. Germline CDR1 is ENHRY and CDR2 is SYGVKD. The germline V and J ends were trimmed by 6 bases and 5 bases, with 15 bases remaining between them. The CDR3 region has the DNA TGTGCCATCAGATTGACAGGTGGGATAGATACGCAGTATTTT. It translates to CAIRLTGGIDTQYF.

This clone was seen more than once but under ten times. The V and J genes are TRBV11-2 and TRBJ1-2, with 9 bases identical to TRBD1. V lost 1 base and J lost 8; bases outside the gene matches: 11. This CDR3 has 16 amino acids. Germline lookup yields CDR1 SGHAT and CDR2 FQNNGV. For the CDR3, the DNA is TGTGCCAGCAGCTTAGTAGGGGACAGGGAACGAATGGGCTACACCTTC. Protein: CASSLVGDRERMGYTF. The full variable domain, completed using reference TRBV11-2 and TRBJ1-2, is EAGVAQSPRYKIIEKRQSVAFWCNPISGHATLYWYQQILGQGPKLLIQFQNNGVVDDSQLPKDRFSAERLKGVDSTLKIQPAKLEDSAVYLCASSLVGDRERMGYTFGSGTRLTVV.

This clone has more than one count but fewer than ten. The V call is TRBV28, the J call TRBJ1-4, with 8 bases aligning to TRBD1. V was clipped by 6 bases and J by 11 bases; unmatched bases: 11. The CDR3 is made up of 14 amino acids. Germline CDR1 and CDR2: MDHEN and SYDVKM. For the CDR3, the DNA is TGTGCCAGCAGCTCTACCCGACAGGGGAGGAAACTGTTTTTT. Its translation: CASSSTRQGRKLFF.

V is TRBV28 and J is TRBJ1-5; 7 bases align to TRBD1. The CDR3 covers 16 residues. Germline trimming cut 7 bases from V and 0 bases from J; bases unmatched to any gene: 9. Per the germline V gene, CDR1 is MDHEN and CDR2 is SYDVKM. CDR3 sequence reads: CASILTRGPSNQPQHF. The CDR3, as DNA: TGTGCCAGCATCCTCACGAGGGGGCCTAGCAATCAGCCCCAGCATTTT.

The chain is built from TRBV11-2 and TRBJ1-2; possible D gene TRBD1, 6 bases. Between the trimmed V and J ends, which lost 5 bases and 4 bases, there was a span of 11 bases. Germline lookup yields CDR1 SGHAT and CDR2 FQNNGV. The CDR3 has 13 residues. This CDR3 is CASSTRGFYGYTF. The CDR3 nucleotides read TGTGCCAGCAGCACCAGGGGCTTCTATGGCTACACCTTC.

The chain joins TRBV14 to TRBJ1-2, with 7 positions matching TRBD1. Germline V gene data show CDR1 as SGHDN and CDR2 as FVKESK. The CDR3 sequence is 13 residues long. V lost 4 bases to trimming and J lost 8 bases; unmatched junction nucleotides: 7. The CDR3 spells CASSPQQGYGYTF. In DNA, the CDR3 is TGTGCCAGCAGCCCTCAACAGGGGTACGGCTACACCTTC.

The table lists this clone with a few counts. The chain links TRBV5-4 to TRBJ1-3, with unresolved D. Germline V gene lookup returns CDR1 SGHNT and CDR2 YYREEE (reference sequence). V was trimmed by 2 bases and J by 0 bases, leaving 12 bases between them. CDR3 length: 16 amino acids. The CDR3 loop is CASSLRSDNSGNTIYF. The CDR3 DNA follows: TGTGCCAGCAGCTTACGCTCAGATAACTCTGGAAACACCATATATTTT. Variable domain in full (rest from reference TRBV5-4 and TRBJ1-3): ETGVTQSPTHLIKTRGQQVTLRCSSQSGHNTVSWYQQALGQGPQFIFQYYREEENGRGNFPPRFSGLQFPNYSSELNVNALELDDSALYLCASSLRSDNSGNTIYFGEGSWLTVV.

The chain joins TRBV5-1 to TRBJ1-1; the D gene is possibly TRBD1 (5 bases). The CDR3 sequence is 13 residues long. CDR1 and CDR2 (germline): SGHRS, YFSETQ. V lost 4 bases to trimming and J lost 4 bases, with 11 bases between them. CDR3: CASSVIGVTEAFF. DNA for the CDR3: TGCGCCAGCAGCGTTATAGGGGTCACTGAAGCTTTCTTT. Full variable domain (remainder filled in from reference TRBV5-1 and TRBJ1-1): KAGVTQTPRYLIKTRGQQVTLSCSPISGHRSVSWYQQTPGQGLQFLFEYFSETQRNKGNFPGRFSGRQFSNSRSEMNVSTLELGDSALYLCASSVIGVTEAFFGQGTRLTVV.

The rearrangement links TRBV29-1 to TRBJ2-7, with 9 bases aligning to TRBD2. CDR1 and CDR2 from the germline V gene are SQVTM and ANQGSEA. The CDR3 spans 15 residues. V shed 5 bases, J shed 5 bases, and the junction held 13 bases outside the gene matches. The CDR3 DNA sequence: TGCAGCGTTCTCACTCCGGGACTAGCCGTCCACGAGCAGTACTTC. Residues: CSVLTPGLAVHEQYF.

This chain connects TRBV14 to TRBJ2-7; D might be TRBD1 (5 bases). The V end was cut by 1 base, the J end by 0 bases, with 16 bases between. This CDR3 region has 17 residues. In germline, CDR1 is SGHDN, CDR2 FVKESK. The CDR3 sequence: CASSQVKGPRVSYEQYF. CDR3 in DNA: TGTGCCAGCAGCCAAGTAAAGGGGCCACGAGTCTCCTACGAGCAGTACTTC.

The chain is built from TRBV6-5 and TRBJ2-7; D might be TRBD2 (5 bases). The CDR3 is made up of 14 amino acids. V lost 4 bases and J 7 bases, leaving 17 bases between the germline ends. In germline, CDR1 is MNHEY, CDR2 SVGAGI. The CDR3: CASSSTLLGVEQYF. In DNA form, the CDR3 reads TGTGCCAGCAGTTCAACCTTACTAGGAGTTGAGCAGTACTTC.

The rearrangement uses TRBV27 and TRBJ2-7; 12 bases align to TRBD2. With V trimmed by 9 bases and J by 2 bases, 5 bases remained unmatched. The CDR3 has 14 residues. Germline CDR1 MNHEY, CDR2 SMNVEV (reference sequence). CDR3 sequence: CARFGLAGPYEQYF. The CDR3 DNA is TGTGCCAGGTTCGGACTAGCGGGACCCTACGAGCAGTACTTC.

The gene calls are TRBV6-4 and TRBJ2-7; TRBD1 agrees at 7 bases. The J segment lost 0 bases and the V segment lost 3 bases, leaving 2 bases of the junction unmatched. Germline V gene sequence: CDR1 MRHNA, CDR2 SNTAGT. The CDR3 consists of 14 residues. The CDR3 bases are TGTGCCAGCAGTGAGACAGGGAGCTCCTACGAGCAGTACTTC. This translates into CASSETGSSYEQYF.

CDR3 DNA: TGTGCCAGCTCACCGACTAGCGGGAGCTACGAGCAGTACTTC. Amino acid sequence: CASSPTSGSYEQYF. The rearrangement links TRBV18 to TRBJ2-7; 12 bases align to TRBD2. The germline gives CDR1 KGHSH, CDR2 LQKENI. The CDR3 extends over 14 amino acids. V lost 3 bases to trimming and J lost 3 bases; unmatched junction nucleotides: 0.

The V gene is TRBV14, the J gene TRBJ2-7, with D possibly being TRBD2 (6 bases). The germline gives CDR1 SGHDN, CDR2 FVKESK. V was cut by 2 bases and J by 2 bases, with 10 bases left in between. CDR3 length: 14 residues. DNA of the CDR3: TGTGCCAGCAGCCAACCGGGACTTCCCTACGAGCAGTACTTC. Amino acids: CASSQPGLPYEQYF.

The chain uses TRBV7-8 and TRBJ2-3; possibly TRBD1 for D (6 bases). V was clipped by 5 bases and J by 0 bases, with 24 bases between them. CDR1 is SGHVS and CDR2 is FQNEAQ in the germline V gene. The length of the CDR3 is 19 residues. The CDR3 sequence is CASSLERESRGGSTDTQYF. DNA of the CDR3: TGTGCCAGCAGCCTAGAACGAGAATCCAGGGGCGGAAGCACAGATACGCAGTATTTT. The full variable domain, completed using reference TRBV7-8 and TRBJ2-3, is GAGVSQSPRYKVAKRGQDVALRCDPISGHVSLFWYQQALGQGPEFLTYFQNEAQLDKSGLPSDRFFAERPEGSVSTLKIQRTQQEDSAVYLCASSLERESRGGSTDTQYFGPGTRLTVL.

The chain carries TRBV28 and TRBJ2-1; TRBD2 matches 9 bases. The germline gives CDR1 MDHEN, CDR2 SYDVKM. The V segment lost 7 bases and the J segment 4 bases; nucleotides outside the gene matches: 5. This CDR3 spans 14 amino acids. The CDR3 region has the DNA TGTGCCAGCACGCGGGGGGGTACGTACAATGAGCAGTTCTTC. Translating gives CASTRGGTYNEQFF.

The rearrangement uses TRBV10-3 and TRBJ1-2; 12 bases are a match to TRBD1. The CDR3 consists of 14 residues. V trimming: 6 bases; J trimming: 4 bases; junction bases outside the gene matches: 3. The germline gives CDR1 ENHRY, CDR2 SYGVKD. Written as DNA, the CDR3 is TGTGCCATCAGAGGGACAGGGGGCGCCTATGGCTACACCTTC. Encoded protein: CAIRGTGGAYGYTF.